The clone carrying this TCR beta chain was counted between two and nine times. Its cognate antigen is unknown. The sample comes from a study of cytomegalovirus exposure and HLA in healthy donors. The study's findings and limits: Certain indistinguishable V segments, among them TRBV6-2 and TRBV6-3, were excluded.

The J segment lost 0 bases and the V segment lost 2 bases, leaving 12 bases of the junction unmatched. The CDR3 totals 19 residues. Germline assignment: CDR1 SGHTA and CDR2 FQGNSA. A multiplex PCR was run with 60 Vbeta primers and 13 Jbeta primers. The data were produced by immunoSEQ multiplex PCR, yet TCRdb's version contains in-frame clones alone and is incomplete. The sample shows about 120,000 clones, 63% of them seen only once. The sequence derives from a man aged 35 to 55 in good health and CMV-seropositive. Sequencing was performed on PBMCs. This chain uses TRBV7-2 with TRBJ2-5; 10 bases map to TRBD2. In DNA, the CDR3 is TGTGCCAGCAGCTTATTCGGGCTAGCGGGAGCGACGTACCAAGAGACCCAGTACTTC. Amino acids: CASSLFGLAGATYQETQYF.